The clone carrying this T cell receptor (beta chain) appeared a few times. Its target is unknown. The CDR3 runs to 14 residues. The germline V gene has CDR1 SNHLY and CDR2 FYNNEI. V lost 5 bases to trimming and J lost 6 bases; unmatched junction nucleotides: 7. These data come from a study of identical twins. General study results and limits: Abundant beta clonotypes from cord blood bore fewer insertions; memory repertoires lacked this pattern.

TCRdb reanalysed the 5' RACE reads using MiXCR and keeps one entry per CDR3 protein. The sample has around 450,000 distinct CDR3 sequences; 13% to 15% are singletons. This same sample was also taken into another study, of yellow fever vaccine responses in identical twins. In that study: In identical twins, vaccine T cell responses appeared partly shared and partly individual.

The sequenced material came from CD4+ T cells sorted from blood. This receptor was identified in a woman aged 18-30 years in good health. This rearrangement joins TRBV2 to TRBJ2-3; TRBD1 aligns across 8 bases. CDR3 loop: CASSRTGIGDTQYF. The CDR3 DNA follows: TGTGCCAGCAGTCGGACAGGGATTGGGGATACGCAGTATTTT.